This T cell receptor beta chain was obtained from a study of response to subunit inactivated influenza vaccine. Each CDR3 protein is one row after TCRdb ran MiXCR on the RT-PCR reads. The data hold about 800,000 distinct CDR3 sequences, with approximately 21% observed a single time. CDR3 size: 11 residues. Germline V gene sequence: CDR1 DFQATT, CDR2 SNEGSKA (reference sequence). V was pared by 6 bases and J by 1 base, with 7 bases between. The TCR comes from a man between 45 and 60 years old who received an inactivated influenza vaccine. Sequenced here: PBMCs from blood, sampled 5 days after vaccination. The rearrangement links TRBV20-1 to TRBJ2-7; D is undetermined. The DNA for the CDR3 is TGCAGTGCAGGAACGTCCTACGAGCAGTACTTC. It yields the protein CSAGTSYEQYF.